Sequencing of this T cell receptor (beta chain) was carried out in a study of CXCR3-negative and CXCR3-positive naive CD8 T cells (dated by TCRdb to between 2017 and 2020). Looking at the study overall: In total, about 135 million TRB reads were obtained, corresponding to roughly 1.5 +/- 0.3 million reads per library. Diversity and physicochemical repertoire analyses were performed on about a dozen donors pooled from two independent experiments. The TRBV-TRBJ cluster analysis covered naive subsets from 5 or 6 donors and memory cells from 3 donors. The paper as a whole reports these results and caveats: Within the same donor, TRBV-TRBJ usage looked similar between naive CXCR3-negative and CXCR3-positive cells, but memory cells had distinct patterns. Freshly isolated PBMCs were used for most assays because CXCR3 expression partially decreased after cryopreservation. TRB CDR3s from CXCR3-positive naive cells showed higher hydrophobicity (lower Kidera factor 4), lower energy, and higher strength and volume indices than CXCR3-negative naive cells. Because surface CD5, which has been linked to self-reactivity in mice, was comparable between naive subsets, TCR interaction strength was also inferred from TRB CDR3 physicochemical properties. Comparably high repertoire diversity was found in both naive subsets, whereas much lower repertoire diversity was found in memory CD8+ T cells.

Notes on this clonotype: Its antigen target is currently unknown.

Sequencer: NextSeq 550. The Human TCR Profiling Kit (MiLaboratory) was used to make UMI-labeled 5' RACE TRB cDNA libraries. cDNA synthesis used the entire amount of extracted RNA, and PCR amplification then used the entire amount of cDNA produced. Libraries were prepared in parallel with an identical number of PCR cycles. As for the original processing: With a minimum of two reads required per UMI, MIGEC and MiXCR pulled out about 49,000 +/- 11,000 unique UMI-labeled TRB cDNA molecules from each library. On average, each library contained approximately 40,000 +/- 10,000 functional in-frame TRB CDR3 nucleotide clonotypes without stop codons. After downsampling to 5000 UMI-labeled TRB molecules per sample, diversity metrics such as normalized Shannon-Wiener and Chao1 were calculated in VDJtools. Clonotype-size-weighted physicochemical properties of the central five CDR3 residues (interaction energy, strength, volume and Kidera factor 4) were computed in VDJtools. TCRdb reprocessed the reads and assigns one entry to each CDR3 protein sequence, leaving out DNA. None of the V and J calls come from the authors' own analysis; TCRdb made them. This specimen's table enumerates about 41,000 distinct CDR3 sequences. Roughly 1.8% of the sample rests with the top ten.

CDR1 and CDR2 were assigned from the germline V gene as LGHNA and YSLEER. Including cysteine and phenylalanine, the CDR3 has 16 amino acids. The DNA is not on file. Each CD8+ T cell subset was flow-sorted in triplicate, with approximately 300,000 cells per subset placed directly into RLT lysis buffer. Naive CD8+ T cells were defined stringently as CD45RO-CCR7+CD27+CD95- to exclude memory contaminants. Peripheral blood mononuclear cells were isolated from buffy coats using standard density gradient centrifugation. Naive CXCR3-negative and CXCR3-positive CD8+ T cells were flow-sorted using a FACSAria III. An RNeasy Mini Kit was used to extract total RNA from the sorted cells.

The sequence was obtained from a human donor in good health. Some clones in this sample may be carry-over from other donors' samples. Specimen: naive CXCR3- CD8+ T cells from blood. The cell subset or site label, as the study defines it: CD45RO-CCR7+CD27+CD95- naive CD8+ T cells lacking CXCR3 (TNR3-). This chain is built from TRBV4-3 and TRBJ2-1; TCRdb's D gene call, TRBD2, goes unchecked for lack of DNA. The CDR3 region: CASSQDSAGGKNEQFF.